The clone carrying this T cell receptor (beta chain) was found many times. The data are from a study of tumor and adjacent non-tumor tissue in lung cancer. CDR1 and CDR2 from the germline V gene are SGHDT and YYEEEE. The ends lost 4 bases at V and 3 bases at J; junction bases unmatched: 12. This CDR3 comprises 17 residues. No cell sorting was done before RNA was extracted from the tissue. The normal lung tissue was taken more than 3 cm from the tumor edge. TCRbeta libraries were built with three rounds of nested PCR, modified from ARM-PCR. Via MiXCR, TCRdb re-called the multiplex PCR reads, giving one row per CDR3 protein. The table has 77,000 or so distinct CDR3 sequences, about 80% seen once.

The chain joins TRBV5-6 to TRBJ2-1; 8 bases are a match to TRBD2. This receptor was identified in a man in his 70s with non-small cell lung cancer. Sequencing input: distant non-tumor lung tissue. For the CDR3, the DNA is TGTGCCAGCAGCCAAACTACGGCGGGAGGCCACTACAATGAGCAGTTCTTC. It specifies CASSQTTAGGHYNEQFF.